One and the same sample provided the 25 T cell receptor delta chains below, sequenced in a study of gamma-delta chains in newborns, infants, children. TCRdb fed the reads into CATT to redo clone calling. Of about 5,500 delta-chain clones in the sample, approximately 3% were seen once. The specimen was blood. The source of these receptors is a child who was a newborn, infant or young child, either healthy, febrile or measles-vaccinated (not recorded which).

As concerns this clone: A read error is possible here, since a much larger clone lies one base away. CDR3 sequence (DNA): TGTGCCTGTGGCACCGTGACTGGGAAAGACTCCTGGGACACCCGACAGATGTTTTTC. Translated, it gives CACGTVTGKDSWDTRQMFF. V and J are TRDV2 and TRDJ3, with TRDD3 as a possible D gene (6 bases). CDR3 size: 19 residues. Germline CDR1 and CDR2: GEAIGNYY and EKD.

The CDR3 region is CACDTGGYATWDTRQMFF. The CDR3 DNA reads as TGTGCCTGTGACACTGGGGGATACGCTACCTGGGACACCCGACAGATGTTTTTC. The chain recombines TRDV2 with TRDJ3; 11 bases align to TRDD3. V lost 1 base and J lost 2; bases outside the gene matches: 3. Germline CDR1 is GEAIGNYY and CDR2 is EKD. The CDR3 runs to 18 residues.

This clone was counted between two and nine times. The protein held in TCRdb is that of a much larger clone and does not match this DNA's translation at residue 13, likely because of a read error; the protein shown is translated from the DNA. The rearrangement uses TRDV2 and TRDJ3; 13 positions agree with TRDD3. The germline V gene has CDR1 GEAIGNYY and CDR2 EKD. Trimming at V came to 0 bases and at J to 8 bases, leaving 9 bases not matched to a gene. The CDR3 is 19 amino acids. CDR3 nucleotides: TGTGCCTGTGACACCGTACTGGGGGATACGATTTGGAACACCCGACAGATGTTTTTC. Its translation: CACDTVLGDTIWNTRQMFF.

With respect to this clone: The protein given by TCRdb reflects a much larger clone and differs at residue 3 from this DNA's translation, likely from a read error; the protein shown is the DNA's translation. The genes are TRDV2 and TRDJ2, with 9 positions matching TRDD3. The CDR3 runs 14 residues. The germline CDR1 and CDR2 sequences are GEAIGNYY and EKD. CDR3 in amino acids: CARDTLGDTAQLFF. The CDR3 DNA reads TGTGCCCGTGACACCCTGGGGGATACAGCACAACTCTTCTTT.

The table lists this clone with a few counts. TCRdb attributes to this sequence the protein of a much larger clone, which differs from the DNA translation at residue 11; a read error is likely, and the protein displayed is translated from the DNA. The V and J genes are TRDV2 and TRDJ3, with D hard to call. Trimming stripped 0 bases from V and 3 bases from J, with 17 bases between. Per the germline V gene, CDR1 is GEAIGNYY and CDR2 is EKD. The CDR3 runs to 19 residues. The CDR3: CACDTGTWPSYWDTRQMFF. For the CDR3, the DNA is TGTGCCTGTGACACCGGGACCTGGCCGAGCTACTGGGACACCCGACAGATGTTTTTC.

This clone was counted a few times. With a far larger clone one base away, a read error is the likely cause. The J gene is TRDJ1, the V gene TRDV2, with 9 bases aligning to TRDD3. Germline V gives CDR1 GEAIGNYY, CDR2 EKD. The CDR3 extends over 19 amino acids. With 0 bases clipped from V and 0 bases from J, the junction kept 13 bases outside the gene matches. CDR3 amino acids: CACDTDSTGGHSYTDKLIF. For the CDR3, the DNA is TGTGCCTGTGACACCGATTCTACTGGGGGACACTCCTACACCGATAAACTCATCTTT.

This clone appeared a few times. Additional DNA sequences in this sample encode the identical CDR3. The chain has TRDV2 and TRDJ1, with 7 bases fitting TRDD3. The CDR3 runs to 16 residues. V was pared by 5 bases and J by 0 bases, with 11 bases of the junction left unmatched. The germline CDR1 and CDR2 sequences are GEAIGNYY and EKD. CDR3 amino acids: CACAARWGSHTDKLIF. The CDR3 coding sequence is TGTGCCTGTGCCGCGCGGTGGGGGAGCCACACCGATAAACTCATCTTT.

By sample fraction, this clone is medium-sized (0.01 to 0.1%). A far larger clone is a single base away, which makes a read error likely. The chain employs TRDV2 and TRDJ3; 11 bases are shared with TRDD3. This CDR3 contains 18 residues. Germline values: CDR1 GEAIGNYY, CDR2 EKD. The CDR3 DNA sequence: TGTGCCCGTGACACCGTACTGGGGGATACCTGGGACACCCGACAGATGTTTTTC. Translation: CARDTVLGDTWDTRQMFF.

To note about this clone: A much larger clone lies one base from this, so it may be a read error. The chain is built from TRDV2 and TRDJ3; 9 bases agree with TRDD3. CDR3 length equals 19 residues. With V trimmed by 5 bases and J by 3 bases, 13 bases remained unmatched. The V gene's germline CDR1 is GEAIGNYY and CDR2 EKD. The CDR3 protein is CACVSLGDAFGWDTRQMFF. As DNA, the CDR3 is TGTGCCTGTGTGTCCCTGGGGGATGCCTTCGGCTGGGACACCCGACAGATGTTTTTC.

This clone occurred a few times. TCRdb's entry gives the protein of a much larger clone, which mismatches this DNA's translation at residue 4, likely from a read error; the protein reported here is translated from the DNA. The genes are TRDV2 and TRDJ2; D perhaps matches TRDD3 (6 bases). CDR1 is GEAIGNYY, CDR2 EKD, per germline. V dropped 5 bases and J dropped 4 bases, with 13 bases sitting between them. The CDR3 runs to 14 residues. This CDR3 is CACGRGIWTAQLFF. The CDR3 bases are TGTGCCTGTGGCAGAGGGATATGGACAGCACAACTCTTCTTT.

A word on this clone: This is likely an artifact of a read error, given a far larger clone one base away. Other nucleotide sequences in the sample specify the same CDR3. The CDR3 sequence: CACDYWGSSWDTRQMFF. CDR3 sequence (DNA): TGTGCCTGTGACTACTGGGGAAGCTCCTGGGACACCCGACAGATGTTTTTC. This chain uses TRDV2 with TRDJ3, with 7 bases lining up with TRDD3. The CDR3 runs 17 residues. V lost 3 bases and J lost 0; bases outside the gene matches: 4. Per the germline V gene, CDR1 is GEAIGNYY and CDR2 is EKD.

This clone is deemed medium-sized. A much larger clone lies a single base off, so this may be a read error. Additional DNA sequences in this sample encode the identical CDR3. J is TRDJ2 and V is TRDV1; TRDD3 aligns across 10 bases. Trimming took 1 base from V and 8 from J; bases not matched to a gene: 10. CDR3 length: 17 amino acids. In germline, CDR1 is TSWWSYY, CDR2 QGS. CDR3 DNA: TGTGCTCTTGGGGAACCCAAGGGGGGGATACGGTATGCACAACTCTTCTTT. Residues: CALGEPKGGIRYAQLFF.

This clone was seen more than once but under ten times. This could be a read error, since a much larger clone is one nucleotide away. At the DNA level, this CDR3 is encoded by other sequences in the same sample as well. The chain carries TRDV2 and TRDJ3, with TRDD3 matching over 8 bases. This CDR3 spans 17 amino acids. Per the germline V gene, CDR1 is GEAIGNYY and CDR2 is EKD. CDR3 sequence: CACDVWGSSWDTRQMFF. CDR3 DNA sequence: TGTGCCTGTGACGTCTGGGGGAGCTCCTGGGATACCCGACAGATGTTTTTC.

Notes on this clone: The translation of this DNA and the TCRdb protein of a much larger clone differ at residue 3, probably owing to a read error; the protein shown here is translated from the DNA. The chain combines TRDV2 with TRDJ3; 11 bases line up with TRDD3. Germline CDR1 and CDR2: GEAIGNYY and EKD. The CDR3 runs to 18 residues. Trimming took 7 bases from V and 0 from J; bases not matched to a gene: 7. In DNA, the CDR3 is TGTGCCTGGGACGTACTGGGGGATAGCTCCTGGGACACCCGACAGATGTTTTTC. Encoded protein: CAWDVLGDSSWDTRQMFF.

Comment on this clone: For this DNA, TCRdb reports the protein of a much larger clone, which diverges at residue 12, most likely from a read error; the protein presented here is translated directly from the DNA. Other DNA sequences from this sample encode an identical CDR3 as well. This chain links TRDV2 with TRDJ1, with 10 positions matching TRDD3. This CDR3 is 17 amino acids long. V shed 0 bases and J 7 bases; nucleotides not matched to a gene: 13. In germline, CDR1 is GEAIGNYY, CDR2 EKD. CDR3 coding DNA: TGTGCCTGTGACACCGTCGATCTCCTGGGGGATAACGGTAAACTCATCTTT. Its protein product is CACDTVDLLGDNGKLIF.

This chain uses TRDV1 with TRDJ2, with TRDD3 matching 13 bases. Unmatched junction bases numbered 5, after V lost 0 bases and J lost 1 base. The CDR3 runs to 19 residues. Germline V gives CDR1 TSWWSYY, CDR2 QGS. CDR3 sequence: CALGELTGGYAVLTAQLFF. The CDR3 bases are TGTGCTCTTGGGGAACTGACTGGGGGATACGCTGTTTTGACAGCACAACTCTTCTTT.

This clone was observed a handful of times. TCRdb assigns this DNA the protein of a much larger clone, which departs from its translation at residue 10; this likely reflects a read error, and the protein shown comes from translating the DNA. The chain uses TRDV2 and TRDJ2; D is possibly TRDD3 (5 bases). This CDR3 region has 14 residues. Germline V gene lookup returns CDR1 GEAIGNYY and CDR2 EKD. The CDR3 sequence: CACDNGGLTVQLFF. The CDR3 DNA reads TGTGCCTGTGACAACGGGGGGTTGACAGTACAACTCTTCTTT.

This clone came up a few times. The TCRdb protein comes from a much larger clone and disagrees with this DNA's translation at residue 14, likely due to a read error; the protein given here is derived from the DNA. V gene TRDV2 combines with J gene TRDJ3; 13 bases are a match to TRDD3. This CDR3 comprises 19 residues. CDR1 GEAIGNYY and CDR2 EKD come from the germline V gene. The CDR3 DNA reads TGTGCCTGTGACAATACTGGGGGATACGGGTCCTGGGACGCCCGACAGATGTTTTTC. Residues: CACDNTGGYGSWDARQMFF.

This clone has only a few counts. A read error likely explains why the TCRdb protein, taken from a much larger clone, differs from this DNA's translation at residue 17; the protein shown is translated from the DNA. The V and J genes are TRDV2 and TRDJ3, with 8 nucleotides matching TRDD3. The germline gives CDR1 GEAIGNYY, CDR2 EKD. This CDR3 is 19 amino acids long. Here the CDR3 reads CACDTWGIPSSWDTRQVFF. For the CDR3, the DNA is TGTGCCTGTGACACCTGGGGGATTCCTAGCTCCTGGGACACCCGACAGGTGTTTTTC.

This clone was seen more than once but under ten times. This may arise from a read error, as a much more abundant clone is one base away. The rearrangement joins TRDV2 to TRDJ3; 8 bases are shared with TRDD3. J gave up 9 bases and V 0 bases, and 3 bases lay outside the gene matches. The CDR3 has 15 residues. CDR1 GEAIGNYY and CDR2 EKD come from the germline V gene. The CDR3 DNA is TGTGCCTGTGACACCGTACTGGGGGGCACCCGACAGATGTTTTTC. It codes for CACDTVLGGTRQMFF.

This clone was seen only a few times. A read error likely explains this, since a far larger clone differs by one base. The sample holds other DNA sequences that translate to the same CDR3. The CDR3 DNA reads as TGTGCCTGTGACGATACTGGGGGATACGTCACCTGGGACACCCGACAGATGTTCTTC. Translation gives CACDDTGGYVTWDTRQMFF. The V gene is TRDV2, the J gene TRDJ3, with 13 nucleotides matching TRDD3. The CDR3 has 19 residues. Germline CDR1 and CDR2: GEAIGNYY and EKD.

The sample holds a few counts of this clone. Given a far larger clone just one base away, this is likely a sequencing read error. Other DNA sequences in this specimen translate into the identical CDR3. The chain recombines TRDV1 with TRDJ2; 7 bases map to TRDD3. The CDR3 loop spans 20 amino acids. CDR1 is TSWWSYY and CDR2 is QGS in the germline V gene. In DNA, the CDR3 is TGTGCTCTTGGGGAACTAGGGTGGAACATGGGGGACCCTTTGACAGCGCAACTCTTCTTT. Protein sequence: CALGELGWNMGDPLTAQLFF.

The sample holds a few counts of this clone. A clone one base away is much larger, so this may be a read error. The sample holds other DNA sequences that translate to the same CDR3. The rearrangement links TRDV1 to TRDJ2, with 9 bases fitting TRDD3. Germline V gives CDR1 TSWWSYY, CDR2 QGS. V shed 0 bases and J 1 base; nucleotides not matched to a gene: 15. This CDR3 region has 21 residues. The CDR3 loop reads CALGELRGVRGILDLTAQLFF. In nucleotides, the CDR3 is TGTGCTCTTGGGGAACTCAGAGGAGTACGGGGGATACTTGATTTGACAGCACAACTCTTCTTT.

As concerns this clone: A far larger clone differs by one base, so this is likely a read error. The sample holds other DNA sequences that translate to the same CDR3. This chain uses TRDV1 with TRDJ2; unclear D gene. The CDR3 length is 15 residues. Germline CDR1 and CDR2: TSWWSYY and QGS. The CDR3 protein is CALGRHRARTAQLFF. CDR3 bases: TGTGCCCTTGGGCGACATAGGGCTCGGACAGCACAACTCTTCTTT.

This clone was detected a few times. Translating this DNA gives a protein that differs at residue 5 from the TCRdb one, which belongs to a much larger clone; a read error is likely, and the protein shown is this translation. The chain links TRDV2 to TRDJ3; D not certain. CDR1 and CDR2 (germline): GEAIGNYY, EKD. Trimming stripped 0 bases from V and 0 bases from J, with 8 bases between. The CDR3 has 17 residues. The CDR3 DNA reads TGTGCCTGTGACACCTACGGTAGCTCCTGGGACACCCGACAGATGTTTTTC. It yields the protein CACDTYGSSWDTRQMFF.